This T cell receptor beta chain originates from a study of T cell responses to AZD1222 COVID-19 vaccine. Findings of the study overall: Baseline serology detected seropositivity in only a handful of AZD1222 recipients. White British ancestry dominated among donors, who included more females, and clonal diversity was possibly underestimated.

A remark on this clone: Its cognate antigen is unknown.

The data were produced by immunoSEQ multiplex PCR, yet TCRdb's version contains in-frame clones alone and is incomplete. The sample gives about 130,000 clones, 80% to 90% of which show up once; 1.5% to 2% is in the top ten. Germline V lookup: CDR1 LGHNT, CDR2 FRNRAP. The CDR3 spans 20 residues. The V segment lost 0 bases and the J segment 0 bases; nucleotides outside the gene matches: 9. The clonotype originates from an adult in good health. The gene calls are TRBV12-5 and TRBJ2-2, with 11 bases fitting TRBD2. The material sequenced was peripheral blood, taken on day 0 of AZD1222 vaccination. In nucleotides, the CDR3 is TGTGCTAGTGGTTTGGTAGCCCTTCCTAGCGGGAGGACGAACACCGGGGAGCTGTTTTTT. It specifies CASGLVALPSGRTNTGELFF.